The next 9 T cell receptor beta chains were all read from a single sample in a study of OX40 agonist ivuxolimab in advanced cancers. Using immunoSEQ multiplex PCR, the repertoire was profiled, and TCRdb retains in-frame clones only, with some absent. This sample has over 60,000 clones, with approximately 92% found just once. The specimen comprised CD4+ or CD8+ T cells sorted from blood, sampled in a trial of the OX40 agonist ivuxolimab. Source of these receptors: an adult with an advanced solid tumor such as melanoma, head and neck, liver or kidney cancer.

The CDR3 region has the DNA TGTGCCAGCAGTGGCAGGGTGTTGGGGACTGAAGCTTTCTTT. Translating gives CASSGRVLGTEAFF. The V call is TRBV2, the J call TRBJ1-1, with a tentative D call TRBD1 (5 bases). The germline V and J ends were trimmed by 4 bases and 5 bases, with 14 bases remaining between them. This CDR3 spans 14 amino acids. Per germline, CDR1 SNHLY and CDR2 FYNNEI.

The genes are TRBV6-6 and TRBJ1-1; D uncertain. Germline loops: CDR1 MNHNY, CDR2 SVGAGI (reference sequence). Trimming took 6 bases from V and 1 from J, leaving 12 bases between them. CDR3 length equals 14 residues. The CDR3, as DNA: TGTGCCAGCAGGAATACAGAGGGGAACACTGAAGCTTTCTTT. Protein product: CASRNTEGNTEAFF.

The J gene is TRBJ2-7, the V gene TRBV2, with a weak D call TRBD2 (5 bases). CDR3 length: 12 residues. The V gene's germline CDR1 is SNHLY and CDR2 FYNNEI. V shed 4 bases and J shed 4 bases, with 8 bases lying between them. The CDR3 region has the DNA TGTGCCAGCAGTGTTCGGGGATACGAGCAGTACTTC. This codes for CASSVRGYEQYF.

V gene TRBV19 combines with J gene TRBJ2-2; weak D call: TRBD1 (5 bases). V lost 6 bases to trimming and J lost 7 bases, with 15 bases between them. The CDR3 runs 14 residues. Looked up from germline, CDR1 is LNHDA and CDR2 is SQIVND (reference sequence). The CDR3 sequence is CASSVDSDGGELFF. CDR3 sequence (DNA): TGTGCCAGTAGCGTCGACAGTGACGGCGGGGAGCTGTTTTTT.

The J gene is TRBJ1-5, the V gene TRBV27; 9 positions match TRBD1. The CDR3 spans 17 residues. The germline gives CDR1 MNHEY, CDR2 SMNVEV (reference sequence). V trimming: 5 bases; J trimming: 3 bases; junction bases outside the gene matches: 11. In DNA form, the CDR3 reads TGTGCCAGCAGTCTCGTTACCGGGACAGGGCTCAATCAGCCCCAGCATTTT. Translation: CASSLVTGTGLNQPQHF.

V and J are TRBV7-9 and TRBJ1-5, with no clear D. With 5 bases removed from V and 6 bases from J, the gap between germline ends came to 8 bases. CDR3 length: 12 residues. From germline, CDR1 is SEHNR and CDR2 FQNEAQ (reference sequence). CDR3: CASSAGIQPQHF. DNA for the CDR3: TGTGCCAGCAGCGCCGGGATTCAGCCCCAGCATTTT. The full variable domain, its missing parts supplied by reference TRBV7-9 and TRBJ1-5, is DTGVSQNPRHKITKRGQNVTFRCDPISEHNRLYWYRQTLGQGPEFLTYFQNEAQLEKSRLLSDRFSAERPKGSFSTLEIQRTEQGDSAMYLCASSAGIQPQHFGDGTRLSIL.

The V and J genes are TRBV5-4 and TRBJ1-2; TRBD1 agrees at 9 bases. V shed 4 bases, J shed 7 bases, and the junction held 8 bases outside the gene matches. The CDR3 is made up of 14 amino acids. Germline V gene data show CDR1 as SGHNT and CDR2 as YYREEE (reference sequence). The CDR3 nucleotides read TGTGCCAGCAGCGAGGGACAGGGCGTAGGTGGCTACACCTTC. Translated, it gives CASSEGQGVGGYTF.

This CDR3 reads CATSRSLGGGRAQETQYF. CDR3 in DNA: TGTGCCACCAGCAGATCCTTGGGCGGCGGGAGGGCTCAAGAGACCCAGTACTTC. The rearrangement joins TRBV15 to TRBJ2-5; 9 bases match TRBD2. The CDR3 is made up of 18 amino acids. CDR1 and CDR2 (germline): LNHNV, YYDKDF (reference sequence). The V and J ends lost 2 bases and 2 bases, in that order; junction bases with no gene match: 12.

This clone was detected only once. The chain employs TRBV5-1 and TRBJ2-3, with 8 positions matching TRBD2. Germline V gene data show CDR1 as SGHRS and CDR2 as YFSETQ. The CDR3 length is 15 residues. Trimming removed 4 bases from V and 1 base from J; junction bases left unmatched: 5. Here the CDR3 DNA reads TGCGCCAGCAGCCCGCGTAGCGGGGGCACAGATACGCAGTATTTT. This translates into CASSPRSGGTDTQYF. The whole variable domain, filled in from reference TRBV5-1 and TRBJ2-3, reads KAGVTQTPRYLIKTRGQQVTLSCSPISGHRSVSWYQQTPGQGLQFLFEYFSETQRNKGNFPGRFSGRQFSNSRSEMNVSTLELGDSALYLCASSPRSGGTDTQYFGPGTRLTVL.